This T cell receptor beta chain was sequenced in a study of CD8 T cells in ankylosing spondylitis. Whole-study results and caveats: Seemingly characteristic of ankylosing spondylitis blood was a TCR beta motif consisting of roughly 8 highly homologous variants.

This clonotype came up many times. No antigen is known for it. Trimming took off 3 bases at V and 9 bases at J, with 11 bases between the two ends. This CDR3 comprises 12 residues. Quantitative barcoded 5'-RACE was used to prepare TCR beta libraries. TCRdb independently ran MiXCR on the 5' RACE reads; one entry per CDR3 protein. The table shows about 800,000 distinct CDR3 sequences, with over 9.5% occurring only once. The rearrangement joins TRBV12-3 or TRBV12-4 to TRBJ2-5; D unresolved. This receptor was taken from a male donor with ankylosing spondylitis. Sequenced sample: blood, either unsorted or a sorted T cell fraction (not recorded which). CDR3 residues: CASSLDLRAQYF. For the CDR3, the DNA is TGTGCCAGCAGTTTGGACCTCCGGGCCCAGTACTTC.